The sequence of this T cell receptor (beta chain) was determined in a study of kidney transplant recipient with SARS-CoV-2 infection. V gave up 4 bases and J gave up 5 bases; unmatched junction bases: 5. CDR1 and CDR2 from the germline V gene are SGHRS and YFSETQ. The CDR3 runs 14 residues. MiXCR, applied by TCRdb to the reads, yields one record per CDR3 protein. This repertoire shows 200,000 to 250,000 distinct CDR3 sequences, around 28% found once; its top ten account for roughly 7%. This clonotype was recorded many times. This rearrangement joins TRBV5-1 to TRBJ1-4; 7 nucleotides match TRBD1. The sequence was obtained from a male patient aged 25-45 years who had COVID-19 and was a kidney transplant recipient. A share of the T cells may be of graft donor origin. The sequenced sample was a blood sample, obtained at baseline and on roughly day 110 from a kidney transplant recipient. The CDR3 region is CASSPRDSNEKLFF. The CDR3 bases are TGCGCCAGCAGCCCGCGGGACAGCAATGAAAAACTGTTTTTT.